Below, 25 T cell receptor beta chains from the same sample are listed, as sequenced in a study of graft-versus-host responses after intestinal transplantation. Their target antigens are unknown. The protocol was immunoSEQ multiplex PCR, while the TCRdb copy is restricted to in-frame clones and leaves out a portion. The sample lists about 99,000 clones, roughly 92% occurring once. The sample in question was unstimulated CD8+ T cells sorted from spleen or lymph node cells, obtained before transplant. The receptor source for this set is a human donor who was the organ donor for an intestinal transplant.

The chain has TRBV10-2 and TRBJ1-2; the D is unclear. The CDR3 sequence is 16 residues long. Germline CDR1 and CDR2: WSHSY and SAAADI. Trimming took off 4 bases at V and 0 bases at J, with 15 bases between the two ends. CDR3 DNA: TGCGCCAGCAGTGGGCCAGGCAGGCCTACTAACTATGGCTACACCTTC. Its protein is CASSGPGRPTNYGYTF.

The chain uses TRBV19 and TRBJ1-2; D is perhaps TRBD1 (5 bases). The V and J ends lost 5 bases and 5 bases respectively, with 15 bases between them. This CDR3 comprises 14 residues. Germline V gene sequence: CDR1 LNHDA, CDR2 SQIVND (reference sequence). This chain's CDR3 is CASSQGLGGYGYTF. The DNA of the CDR3 is TGTGCCAGTAGTCAGGGACTCGGAGGGTATGGCTACACCTTC.

This clone was observed a single time. V gene TRBV21-1 combines with J gene TRBJ2-5; the D call TRBD2 from the table was never checked on the DNA. TRBV21-1 is a listed pseudogene. This CDR3 has 18 residues. CDR3 residues: CASSKEGYGGPKVETQYF. CDR3 nucleotides: TGTGCCAGCAGCAAAGAGGGGTACGGGGGGCCCAAGGTGGAGACCCAGTACTTC.

This chain joins TRBV11-2 and TRBJ2-7, with 9 bases aligning to TRBD1. Germline V gene data show CDR1 as SGHAT and CDR2 as FQNNGV. The trim removed 2 bases at V and 3 bases at J, leaving 2 bases unmatched. This CDR3 region has 14 residues. The CDR3 is CASSLPGQGYEQYF. Here the CDR3 DNA reads TGTGCCAGCAGCTTACCGGGACAGGGCTACGAGCAGTACTTC.

The genes are TRBV5-4 and TRBJ2-1, with 12 nucleotides matching TRBD2. Trimming at V came to 2 bases and at J to 0 bases, leaving 6 bases not matched to a gene. CDR1 SGHNT and CDR2 YYREEE come from the germline V gene (reference sequence). This CDR3 has 18 amino acids. CDR3 in amino acids: CASSFRLAGALSYNEQFF. CDR3 nucleotides: TGTGCCAGCAGCTTTCGACTAGCGGGGGCCCTCTCCTACAATGAGCAGTTCTTC.

The chain uses TRBV4-2 and TRBJ2-7; 7 bases are shared with TRBD2. The trim removed 0 bases at V and 3 bases at J, leaving 5 bases unmatched. In germline, CDR1 is LGHNA, CDR2 YNFKEQ. The CDR3 totals 15 residues. The CDR3 DNA reads as TGTGCCAGCAGCCAAGAGGGCGGGGGAAGCTACGAGCAGTACTTC. Protein product: CASSQEGGGSYEQYF.

V gene TRBV9 combines with J gene TRBJ1-2, with 8 bases matching TRBD1. CDR1 SGDLS and CDR2 YYNGEE come from the germline V gene. Losses at the gene ends were 2 bases for V and 3 bases for J; bases not matched to a gene: 9. The CDR3 loop spans 16 amino acids. This CDR3 reads CASSVNRDRLDYGYTF. CDR3 bases: TGTGCCAGCAGCGTCAACCGGGACAGGCTCGACTATGGCTACACCTTC.

The V gene is TRBV7-8, the J gene TRBJ2-7; possible D gene TRBD1, 6 bases. Germline V gene sequence: CDR1 SGHVS, CDR2 FQNEAQ. The V end lost 4 bases, the J end lost 0 bases, and 16 bases lay between the germline ends. This CDR3 region has 16 residues. For the CDR3, the DNA is TGTGCCAGCAGCTACGCAGGGGCTTCGAGCTCCTACGAGCAGTACTTC. It codes for CASSYAGASSSYEQYF.

The V gene is TRBV27, the J gene TRBJ1-4, with 9 nucleotides matching TRBD1. CDR1 is MNHEY, CDR2 SMNVEV, per germline (reference sequence). The CDR3 consists of 15 residues. V trimming: 5 bases; J trimming: 5 bases; junction bases outside the gene matches: 6. This chain's CDR3 is CASSPYRGPNEKLFF. Written as DNA, the CDR3 is TGTGCCAGCAGTCCCTACAGGGGGCCCAATGAAAAACTGTTTTTT.

This chain uses TRBV5-6 with TRBJ1-4; unclear D gene. The CDR3 is 16 amino acids. Germline CDR1 is SGHDT and CDR2 is YYEEEE. V was pared by 4 bases and J by 6 bases, with 19 bases between. The CDR3 nucleotides are TGTGCCAGCAGCGGGGAGAGGAGCATCAGTTATGAAAAACTGTTTTTT. This gives the protein CASSGERSISYEKLFF.

The V gene is TRBV9, the J gene TRBJ2-3, with no clear D. Looked up from germline, CDR1 is SGDLS and CDR2 is YYNGEE. There are 13 residues in the CDR3. The germline V and J ends were trimmed by 3 bases and 0 bases, with 5 bases remaining between them. CDR3 loop: CASSGASTDTQYF. In DNA form, the CDR3 reads TGTGCCAGCAGCGGCGCTAGCACAGATACGCAGTATTTT.

The chain carries TRBV16 and TRBJ2-5; TRBD2 agrees at 8 bases. Losses at the gene ends were 2 bases for V and 3 bases for J; bases not matched to a gene: 5. CDR3 size: 15 residues. Per germline, CDR1 KGHSY and CDR2 FQNENV. The CDR3 region is CASSQHKAGEETQYF. CDR3 bases: TGTGCCAGCAGCCAACATAAAGCGGGAGAAGAGACCCAGTACTTC.

The chain carries TRBV25-1 and TRBJ2-5; 9 positions match TRBD2. Losses at the gene ends were 6 bases for V and 6 bases for J; bases not matched to a gene: 17. CDR1 and CDR2 (germline): MGHDK, SYGVNS. This CDR3 spans 17 amino acids. CDR3 nucleotides: TGTGCCAGCAGCCCCATTACGCTTGCGGGGGGGCTAAAGACCCAGTACTTC. Translated, it gives CASSPITLAGGLKTQYF.

The chain employs TRBV5-1 and TRBJ2-7; TRBD2 agrees at 11 bases. The CDR3 runs to 14 residues. The junction had 2 bases not matched to a gene; V was cut back by 2 bases and J by 4 bases. Germline V gives CDR1 SGHRS, CDR2 YFSETQ. For the CDR3, the DNA is TGCGCCAGCAGCTTACTAGCGGGGGAGTACGAGCAGTACTTC. It encodes CASSLLAGEYEQYF.

The chain recombines TRBV7-9 with TRBJ1-2; D is uncertain. Trimming removed 3 bases at V and 5 bases at J, with 10 bases between. CDR1 and CDR2 (germline): SEHNR, FQNEAQ (reference sequence). The CDR3 extends over 13 amino acids. CDR3 sequence (DNA): TGTGCCAGCAGCTTCCCGGGTCCATATGGCTACACCTTC. The encoded protein is CASSFPGPYGYTF. The full variable domain, completed using reference TRBV7-9 and TRBJ1-2, is DTGVSQNPRHKITKRGQNVTFRCDPISEHNRLYWYRQTLGQGPEFLTYFQNEAQLEKSRLLSDRFSAERPKGSFSTLEIQRTEQGDSAMYLCASSFPGPYGYTFGSGTRLTVV.

V is TRBV13 and J is TRBJ1-2; D call uncertain. Germline V gene sequence: CDR1 PRHDT, CDR2 FYEKMQ (reference sequence). V was clipped by 4 bases and J by 3 bases, with 12 bases between them. This CDR3 contains 14 residues. CDR3 DNA sequence: TGTGCCAGCAGCTCGGAAGACACCGACTATGGCTACACCTTC. It encodes CASSSEDTDYGYTF.

V gene TRBV28 combines with J gene TRBJ1-2; D is unclear. The CDR3 contains 18 residues. The germline V gene encodes CDR1 MDHEN and CDR2 SYDVKM. Trimming pared 6 bases from V and 9 bases from J, leaving 32 bases between. The CDR3 bases are TGTGCCAGCAGCTCCCGGCGGGTAGTTGACCCCCCAATCGGTAGCTACACCTTC. This sequence encodes CASSSRRVVDPPIGSYTF.

This clone has just a few counts. The chain recombines TRBV5-1 with TRBJ1-2; 8 nucleotides match TRBD1. This CDR3 spans 14 amino acids. The germline V gene has CDR1 SGHRS and CDR2 YFSETQ. J gave up 0 bases and V 5 bases, and 3 bases lay outside the gene matches. The DNA for the CDR3 is TGCGCCAGCAGTCTGACAGGGGCTAACTATGGCTACACCTTC. It translates to CASSLTGANYGYTF.

The chain joins TRBV10-3 to TRBJ2-2, with 7 bases fitting TRBD2. The CDR3 covers 12 residues. Germline CDR1 is ENHRY and CDR2 is SYGVKD. The ends lost 10 bases at V and 8 bases at J; junction bases unmatched: 7. CDR3 DNA sequence: TGTGCCACCATGGGGGGGACTGGGGAGCTGTTTTTT. It specifies CATMGGTGELFF.

The chain couples TRBV6-9 to TRBJ2-6, with D uncertain. The CDR3 has 16 amino acids. The germline CDR1 and CDR2 sequences are MNHGY and SVAAGI. Trimming took off 6 bases at V and 0 bases at J, with 12 bases between the two ends. As DNA, the CDR3 is TGTGCCAGCAGATTTTCCAAATTCTCTGGGGCCAACGTCCTGACTTTC. The encoded protein is CASRFSKFSGANVLTF.

V is TRBV6-4 and J is TRBJ2-5; D may be TRBD1 (6 bases). There are 17 residues in the CDR3. The V and J ends lost 0 bases and 4 bases respectively, with 18 bases between them. Germline V gene data show CDR1 as MRHNA and CDR2 as SNTAGT. CDR3 in DNA: TGTGCCAGCAGTGACTCAGACCGGACAGCTGAGGGAGAGACCCAGTACTTC. Translating it yields CASSDSDRTAEGETQYF.

This chain joins TRBV7-9 and TRBJ1-6, with D unclear. This CDR3 is built from 15 residues. The germline V gene encodes CDR1 SEHNR and CDR2 FQNEAQ (reference sequence). V lost 2 bases and J 3 bases, leaving 8 bases between the germline ends. CDR3 amino acids: CASSLIRDYNSPLHF. DNA of the CDR3: TGTGCCAGCAGCTTAATTAGAGACTATAATTCACCCCTCCACTTT.

J is TRBJ2-7 and V is TRBV6-4; 8 nucleotides agree with TRBD1. Losses at the gene ends were 3 bases for V and 3 bases for J; bases not matched to a gene: 7. This CDR3 contains 15 residues. Germline CDR1 reads MRHNA; CDR2 reads SNTAGT. The DNA of the CDR3 is TGTGCCAGCAGTGAATCTCCAGGGGGCAGCTACGAGCAGTACTTC. Translating gives CASSESPGGSYEQYF.

The V gene is TRBV28, the J gene TRBJ2-5; 8 bases are shared with TRBD2. Germline assignment: CDR1 MDHEN and CDR2 SYDVKM. CDR3 length equals 13 residues. V was clipped by 5 bases and J by 5 bases; unmatched bases: 4. In DNA form, the CDR3 reads TGTGCCAGCAGTCCGGGGGGGGAGGAGACCCAGTACTTC. It specifies CASSPGGEETQYF. Full variable domain (rest looked up from reference TRBV28 and TRBJ2-5): DVKVTQSSRYLVKRTGEKVFLECVQDMDHENMFWYRQDPGLGLRLIYFSYDVKMKEKGDIPEGYSVSREKKERFSLILESASTNQTSMYLCASSPGGEETQYFGPGTRLLVL.

The rearrangement uses TRBV25-1 and TRBJ1-5, with a possible D match to TRBD1 (6 bases). Deletions cut 6 bases from V and 0 bases from J, with 12 bases between. The CDR3 is 15 amino acids. Germline CDR1 MGHDK, CDR2 SYGVNS. The CDR3, as DNA: TGTGCCAGCAGCCCGGGACAATATAGCAATCAGCCCCAGCATTTT. Encoded protein: CASSPGQYSNQPQHF.